The table lists the clone carrying this T cell receptor beta chain with a count of one. What it binds is unknown. The germline V gene has CDR1 SEHNR and CDR2 FQNEAQ (reference sequence). The CDR3 loop spans 15 amino acids. The V end was cut by 1 base, the J end by 3 bases, with 9 bases between. This specimen belongs to a study of chemoradiotherapy in HPV16-positive cancers. Sequencing used immunoSEQ multiplex PCR; TCRdb keeps in-frame clones, though not all of them. Altogether roughly 19,000 clones are present, approximately 84% being singletons, with the ten largest covering approximately 5%. Findings of the study overall: Candidate HPV-specific clones and E7-related TCR motifs grew in tumor during treatment. Only a couple of HPV16-positive patients supplied the functional HPV-specificity definition. Better recurrence-free survival went with HPV-responsive T-cell expansion in HPV16-positive patients.

Samples were taken several times over chemoradiotherapy. The chain combines TRBV7-9 with TRBJ2-2; D is unclear. The material was blood, obtained from a patient who underwent chemoradiotherapy. This TCR derives from a human donor with HPV-associated anogenital cancer. In DNA, the CDR3 is TGTGCCAGCAGCTTAGTCGCGCCAGACACCGGGGAGCTGTTTTTT. Translated: CASSLVAPDTGELFF. The entire variable domain, with the rest obtained from reference TRBV7-9 and TRBJ2-2, is as follows: DTGVSQNPRHKITKRGQNVTFRCDPISEHNRLYWYRQTLGQGPEFLTYFQNEAQLEKSRLLSDRFSAERPKGSFSTLEIQRTEQGDSAMYLCASSLVAPDTGELFFGEGSRLTVL.